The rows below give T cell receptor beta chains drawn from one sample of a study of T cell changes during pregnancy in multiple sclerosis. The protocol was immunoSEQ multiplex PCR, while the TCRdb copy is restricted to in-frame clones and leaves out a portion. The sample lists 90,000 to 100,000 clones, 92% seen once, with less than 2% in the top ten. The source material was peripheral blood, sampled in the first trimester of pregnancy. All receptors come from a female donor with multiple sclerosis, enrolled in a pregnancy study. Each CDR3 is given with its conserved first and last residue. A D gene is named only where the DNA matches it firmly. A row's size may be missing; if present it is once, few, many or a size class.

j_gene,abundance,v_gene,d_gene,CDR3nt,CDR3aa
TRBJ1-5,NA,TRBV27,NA,TGTGCCAGCAGTTTCGGGGCGGGGGATCAGCCCCAGCATTTT,CASSFGAGDQPQHF
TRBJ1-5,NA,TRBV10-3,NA,TGTGCCATCAGTGAGTCCCAGGGGACTCAGCCCCAGCATTTT,CAISESQGTQPQHF
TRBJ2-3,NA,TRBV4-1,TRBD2,TGCGCCAGCAGCGGGCAGCGGGAGGATACGCAGTATTTT,CASSGQREDTQYF
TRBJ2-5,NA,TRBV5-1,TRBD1,TGCGCCAGCAGCCCCGGGACAGGAGCGCAAGAGACCCAGTACTTC,CASSPGTGAQETQYF
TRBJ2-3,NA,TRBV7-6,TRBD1,TGTGCCAGCAGCAGGGACAGCCCTAGCACAGATACGCAGTATTTT,CASSRDSPSTDTQYF
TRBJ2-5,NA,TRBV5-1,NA,TGCGCCAGCAGCGCCAGGCCGGCGCAAGAGACCCAGTACTTC,CASSARPAQETQYF
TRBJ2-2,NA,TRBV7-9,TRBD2,TGTGCCAGCAGCCTACCCTGGGGCGGGGGGGACACCGGGGAGCTGTTTTTT,CASSLPWGGGDTGELFF
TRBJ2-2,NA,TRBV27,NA,TGTGCCAGCAGTTTGGCCGGGTATGCCGGGGAGCTGTTTTTT,CASSLAGYAGELFF
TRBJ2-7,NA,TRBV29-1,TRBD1,TGCAGCGTCAGTGACAGGGGCGGATCCGAGCAGTACTTC,CSVSDRGGSEQYF
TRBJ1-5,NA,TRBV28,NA,TGTGCCAGCAGTTTACCCTGGACGGGGAATCAGCCCCAGCATTTT,CASSLPWTGNQPQHF
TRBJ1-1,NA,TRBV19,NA,TGTGCCAGTATGAGGGTGGCCACTGAAGCTTTCTTT,CASMRVATEAFF
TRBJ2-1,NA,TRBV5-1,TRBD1,TGCGCCAGCAGCTCGGGACAGTACAATGAGCAGTTCTTC,CASSSGQYNEQFF
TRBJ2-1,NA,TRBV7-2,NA,TGTGCCAGCAGCTTAGGCGGCTGGGTCTCCTACAATGAGCAGTTCTTC,CASSLGGWVSYNEQFF
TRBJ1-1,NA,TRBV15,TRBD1,TGTGCCACCAGACCCTTGTTTACAGGGGGCGCAAAGGTCACTGAAGCTTTCTTT,CATRPLFTGGAKVTEAFF
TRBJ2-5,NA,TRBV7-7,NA,TGTGCCAGCAGCTTAGGCAGGAAAGAGACCCAGTACTTC,CASSLGRKETQYF
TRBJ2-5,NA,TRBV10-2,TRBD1,TGCGCCAGCAGTGATGGTCAGGGGGCCAGTAGAGAGACCCAGTACTTC,CASSDGQGASRETQYF
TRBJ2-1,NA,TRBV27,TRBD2,TGTGCCAGCAGTTTACGACTAGCGGGAGCGTTAGACCCTGAGCAGTTCTTC,CASSLRLAGALDPEQFF
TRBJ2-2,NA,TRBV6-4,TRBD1,TGTGCCAGCACTGCAACGGTGGGGACAGGGTACACCGGGGAGCTGTTTTTT,CASTATVGTGYTGELFF
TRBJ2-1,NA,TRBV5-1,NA,TGCGCCAGCAGCTTGGCCGTGACTGCCAGCTCCTACAATGAGCAGTTCTTC,CASSLAVTASSYNEQFF
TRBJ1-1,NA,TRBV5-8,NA,TGTGCCAGCAGCTTGGAGAGGGCGTCCATGAACACTGAAGCTTTCTTT,CASSLERASMNTEAFF
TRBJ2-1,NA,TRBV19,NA,TGTGCCAGTAGTATTCTCTTGATCTTGCGGGGGCGGGAGAGAATAGGTGAGCAGTTCTTC,CASSILLILRGRERIGEQFF
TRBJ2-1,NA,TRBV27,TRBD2,TGTGCCAGCAGAAAAAGAGGACTAGCGGTCTACAATGAGCAGTTCTTC,CASRKRGLAVYNEQFF
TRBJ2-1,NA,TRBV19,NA,TGTGCCAGTATGGTCGCCGGAGGCGGCTACAATGAGCAGTTCTTC,CASMVAGGGYNEQFF
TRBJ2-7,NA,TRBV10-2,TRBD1,TGCGCCAGCAGCGGGACAGGGAACTACGAGCAGTACTTC,CASSGTGNYEQYF
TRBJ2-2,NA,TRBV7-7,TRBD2,TGTGCCAGCAGCTCTAGCGGGCCGAATACCGGGGAGCTGTTTTTT,CASSSSGPNTGELFF
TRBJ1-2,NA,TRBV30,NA,TGTGCCTCCCTTGATGGCTACACCTTC,CASLDGYTF
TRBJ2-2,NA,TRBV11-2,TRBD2,TGTGCCAGCAGCTCTGGGACTAGCGGGCCCACCGGGGAGCTGTTTTTT,CASSSGTSGPTGELFF
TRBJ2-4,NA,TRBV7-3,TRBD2,TGTGCCAGCAGCTTAACAGCGGGAGCAGTACTAGCCAAAAACATTCAGTACTTC,CASSLTAGAVLAKNIQYF
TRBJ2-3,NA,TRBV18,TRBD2,TGTGCCAGCTCCCGCACCGATCCTTCAAGCGGGAGTGTTACAGATACGCAGTATTTT,CASSRTDPSSGSVTDTQYF
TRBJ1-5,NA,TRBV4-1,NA,TGCGCCAGCAGCCAAGAATGGGGGGTATCGAATCAGCCCCAGCATTTT,CASSQEWGVSNQPQHF
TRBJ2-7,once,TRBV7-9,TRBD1,TGTGCCAGCAGCCCAGAGGGGGCAGGGTACTACGAGCAGTACTTC,CASSPEGAGYYEQYF
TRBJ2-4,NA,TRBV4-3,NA,TGCGCCAGCAGCCAAGACGTGCGGACTCCAAACATTCAGTACTTC,CASSQDVRTPNIQYF
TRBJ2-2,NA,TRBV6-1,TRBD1,TGTGCCAGCAGTGACCCCGGGACAGGCAACACCGGGGAGCTGTTTTTT,CASSDPGTGNTGELFF
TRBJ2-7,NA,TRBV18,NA,TGTGCCAGCTCACCCGTCGCCCCCGGGACTGCATTCTCCTACGAGCAGTACTTC,CASSPVAPGTAFSYEQYF
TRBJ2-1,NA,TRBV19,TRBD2,TGTGCCAGTAGTGTCCCCCCCCTACTAGCGGGAAGAGGCGATGAGCAGTTCTTC,CASSVPPLLAGRGDEQFF
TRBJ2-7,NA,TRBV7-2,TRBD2,TGTGCCAGCAGCCTACGGACTAGCGGGGGCGAGCAGTACTTC,CASSLRTSGGEQYF
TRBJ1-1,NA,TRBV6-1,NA,TGTGCCAGCAGTCCCCTCGGGGGGAAGGAATATGAAGCTTTCTTT,CASSPLGGKEYEAFF